What follows are 9 T cell receptor beta chains derived from one specimen sequenced in a study of cytomegalovirus exposure and HLA in healthy donors. This PCR relied on a set of 60 Vbeta primers and 13 Jbeta primers. The data were produced by immunoSEQ multiplex PCR, yet TCRdb's version contains in-frame clones alone and is incomplete. The sample contains about 130,000 clones, around 70% of which appear only once. Sequencing input: PBMCs. These receptors originate from a woman aged 60-75 years in good health and CMV-seropositive.

The V and J genes are TRBV7-3 and TRBJ1-1, with D perhaps TRBD1 (5 bases). The CDR3 is made up of 15 amino acids. Per the germline V gene, CDR1 is SGHTA and CDR2 is FQGTGA. The V and J ends lost 5 bases and 0 bases respectively, with 13 bases between them. The CDR3 DNA reads TGTGCCAGCAGCCCCGATGGGGCCATGAACACTGAAGCTTTCTTT. This translates into CASSPDGAMNTEAFF.

The chain carries TRBV7-9 and TRBJ2-2; 7 nucleotides align to TRBD1. Germline trimming cut 2 bases from V and 5 bases from J; bases unmatched to any gene: 5. CDR1 and CDR2 from the germline V gene are SEHNR and FQNEAQ (reference sequence). The CDR3 loop spans 15 amino acids. DNA of the CDR3: TGTGCCAGCAGCTTAAGGGGGCCGAGTACCGGGGAGCTGTTTTTT. The encoded protein is CASSLRGPSTGELFF.

This clone has only a few counts. The chain combines TRBV7-9 with TRBJ2-5; 7 bases map to TRBD1. This CDR3 spans 14 amino acids. V trimming: 5 bases; J trimming: 5 bases; junction bases outside the gene matches: 8. Germline assignment: CDR1 SEHNR and CDR2 FQNEAQ (reference sequence). The CDR3 DNA is TGTGCCAGCAGCCGCCACAGGGGTTTGGAGACCCAGTACTTC. Translation: CASSRHRGLETQYF. The variable domain in full, with the rest retrieved from reference TRBV7-9 and TRBJ2-5, is DTGVSQNPRHKITKRGQNVTFRCDPISEHNRLYWYRQTLGQGPEFLTYFQNEAQLEKSRLLSDRFSAERPKGSFSTLEIQRTEQGDSAMYLCASSRHRGLETQYFGPGTRLLVL.

Turning to this clone: This specimen includes other DNA sequences encoding the same CDR3. The V gene is TRBV4-2, the J gene TRBJ2-3; 10 bases fit TRBD2. The V and J ends lost 1 base and 4 bases, in that order; junction bases with no gene match: 14. The CDR3 loop spans 19 amino acids. The germline V gene has CDR1 LGHNA and CDR2 YNFKEQ. CDR3 amino acids: CASSQATRTSGGNADTQYF. Written as DNA, the CDR3 is TGTGCCAGCAGCCAAGCGACACGGACTAGCGGAGGGAACGCAGATACGCAGTATTTT.

The sample holds one count of this clone. The V gene is TRBV5-4, the J gene TRBJ2-5; maybe TRBD2 (7 bases). The DNA matches TRBJ2-7 better at its end, which makes the J call doubtful. Germline V gives CDR1 SGHNT, CDR2 YYREEE (reference sequence). The CDR3 has 15 amino acids. CDR3 loop: CASSPTGGRAYEQYF. The CDR3 DNA is TGTGCCAGCAGTCCCACCGGGGGGCGAGCCTACGAGCAGTACTTC.

This clone was seen only a few times. The chain carries TRBV19 and TRBJ2-5; the match to TRBD2 covers 7 bases. The junction had 13 bases not matched to a gene; V was cut back by 4 bases and J by 5 bases. The CDR3 sequence is 16 residues long. Germline V gene sequence: CDR1 LNHDA, CDR2 SQIVND (reference sequence). In DNA form, the CDR3 reads TGTGCCAGTAGTACCGGACTAAGCGGGGAGGGGGAGACCCAGTACTTC. This translates into CASSTGLSGEGETQYF.

The chain has TRBV19 and TRBJ2-1; the match to TRBD1 covers 7 bases. The V segment lost 10 bases and the J segment 9 bases; nucleotides outside the gene matches: 21. CDR1 and CDR2 from the germline V gene are LNHDA and SQIVND (reference sequence). The CDR3 runs 16 residues. DNA for the CDR3: TGTGCCACCATCCCAAGGGGGCAGGGATCAATACGTGAGCAGTTCTTC. Residues: CATIPRGQGSIREQFF.

The V call is TRBV5-8, the J call TRBJ1-6; D remains ambiguous. The CDR3 runs 13 residues. The V end lost 6 bases, the J end lost 10 bases, and 14 bases lay between the germline ends. Germline loops: CDR1 SGHTS, CDR2 YDEGEE. CDR3 nucleotides: TGTGCCAGCAAGGAGATCCGGTCATCACCCCTCCACTTT. Translating gives CASKEIRSSPLHF.

The chain couples TRBV4-2 to TRBJ1-2, with D maybe TRBD1 (6 bases). Trimming took 0 bases from V and 4 from J, leaving 9 bases between them. CDR3 length: 14 residues. Germline V lookup: CDR1 LGHNA, CDR2 YNFKEQ. The DNA for the CDR3 is TGTGCCAGCAGCCAAGAGGACAGCTTCTATGGCTACACCTTC. Residues: CASSQEDSFYGYTF.